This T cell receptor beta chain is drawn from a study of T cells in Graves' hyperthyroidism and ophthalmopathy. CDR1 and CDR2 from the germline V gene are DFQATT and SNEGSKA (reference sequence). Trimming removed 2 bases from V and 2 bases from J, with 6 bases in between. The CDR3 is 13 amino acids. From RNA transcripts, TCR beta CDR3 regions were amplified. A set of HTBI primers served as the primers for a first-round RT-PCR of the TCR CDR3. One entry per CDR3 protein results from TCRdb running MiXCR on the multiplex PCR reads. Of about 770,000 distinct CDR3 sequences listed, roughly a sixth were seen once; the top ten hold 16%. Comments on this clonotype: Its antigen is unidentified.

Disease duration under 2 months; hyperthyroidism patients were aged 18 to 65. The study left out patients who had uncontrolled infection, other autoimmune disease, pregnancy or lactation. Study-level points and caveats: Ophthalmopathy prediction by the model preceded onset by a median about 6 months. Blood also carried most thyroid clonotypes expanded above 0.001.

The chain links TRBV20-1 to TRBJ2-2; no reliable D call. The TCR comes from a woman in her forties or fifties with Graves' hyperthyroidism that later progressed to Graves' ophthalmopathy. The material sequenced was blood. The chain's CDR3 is CSARLGNTGELFF. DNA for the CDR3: TGCAGTGCTAGATTGGGCAACACCGGGGAGCTGTTTTTT.